This T cell receptor beta chain originates from a study of HIV-infected patients and healthy controls. One entry per CDR3 protein, called by TCRdb with MiXCR from the 5' RACE reads. Of about 67,000 distinct CDR3 sequences listed, around 17% were seen once; the top ten hold around 5.9%. This clonotype was counted ten times or more. The ends were cut back, 4 bases at V and 2 bases at J, with 12 bases in the middle. Germline V CDR1 and CDR2: LGHDT, YNNKEL (reference sequence). The CDR3 loop spans 15 amino acids. This chain links TRBV3-1 with TRBJ1-3; no clear D. The sequence derives from a human donor in good health. Sequencing used CD4+ T cells from blood. The CDR3 DNA follows: TGTGCCAGCAGCCCCGGACTACAGCCTGGAAACACCATATATTTT. It specifies CASSPGLQPGNTIYF.